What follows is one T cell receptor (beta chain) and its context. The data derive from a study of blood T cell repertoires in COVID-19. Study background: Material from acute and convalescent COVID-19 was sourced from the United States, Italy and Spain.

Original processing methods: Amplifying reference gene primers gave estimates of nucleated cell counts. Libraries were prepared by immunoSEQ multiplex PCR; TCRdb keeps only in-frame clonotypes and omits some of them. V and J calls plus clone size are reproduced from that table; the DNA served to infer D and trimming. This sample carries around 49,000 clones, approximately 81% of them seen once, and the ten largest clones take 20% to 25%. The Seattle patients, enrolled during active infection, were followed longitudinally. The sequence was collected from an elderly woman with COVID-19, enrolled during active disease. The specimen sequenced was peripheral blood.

The CDR3 nucleotides read TGTGCCAGCAGTTTAGCGCGAAACTCTGGAAACACCATATATTTT. Protein: CASSLARNSGNTIYF. The chain joins TRBV6-5 to TRBJ1-3, with no clear D. Germline V gene data show CDR1 as MNHEY and CDR2 as SVGAGI. Trimming pared 4 bases from V and 0 bases from J, leaving 10 bases between. The CDR3 loop spans 15 amino acids.